This TCR beta chain comes out of a study of cytomegalovirus exposure and HLA in healthy donors. Whole-study results and caveats: Reported results showed that the classifier diagnosed cytomegalovirus status with high specificity and sensitivity. According to the study, 180 or so TCR beta chains were cytomegalovirus-associated. Analysis performed later found roughly 17,000 TCR beta sequences associated with HLA alleles at 0.05 false discovery rate.

Sampled while nominally healthy, donors likely had unrecorded immune exposures. In germline, CDR1 is MNHNS, CDR2 SASEGT. The CDR3 loop spans 13 amino acids. Trimming left V 4 bases short and J 4 bases short, with 9 bases between. The PCR used 60 Vbeta and 13 Jbeta primers. This table comes from immunoSEQ multiplex PCR, and its TCRdb copy is limited to in-frame clones, with some not included. The sample includes just under 90,000 clones. In the case of this clone: Its matching antigen is unknown.

The V call is TRBV6-1, the J call TRBJ2-3, with D possibly being TRBD2 (6 bases). The TCR was taken from a girl aged 5 to 17 in good health and CMV-seropositive. What was sequenced was PBMCs. The CDR3 nucleotides are TGTGCCAGCAGTGCCAGGGAGGCAGATACGCAGTATTTT. Amino acid sequence: CASSAREADTQYF.